The 2 T cell receptor beta chains below were found in one sample sequenced in a study of beta chain features in type 1 diabetes. Every bit of the isolated RNA underwent reverse transcription, so sequencing read expressed TCRB transcripts. Method: immunoSEQ multiplex PCR; TCRdb's copy keeps in-frame clones and lacks some. The sample records 850,000 to 900,000 clones, 17% being singletons. The sequencing input was naive CD4+ T cells from blood. The receptors derive from a woman aged 18-35 years in good health.

This clone was seen a few times. The sample has other DNA sequences that encode this CDR3 too. CDR3 sequence reads: CASSLGVNYGYTF. The CDR3 DNA is TGTGCCAGCAGCTTGGGAGTAAACTATGGCTACACCTTC. The V call is TRBV7-2, the J call TRBJ1-2, with D unresolved. Germline-derived CDR1 and CDR2 are SGHTA and FQGNSA. V lost 3 bases and J 2 bases, leaving 7 bases between the germline ends. CDR3 length: 13 amino acids.

This sequence joins TRBV28 and TRBJ1-2, with D unresolved. CDR1 is MDHEN and CDR2 is SYDVKM in the germline V gene. Trimming cost V 4 bases and J 4 bases, with 13 bases left between them. This CDR3 has 14 residues. CDR3 in amino acids: CASSSPGLSYGYTF. CDR3 in DNA: TGTGCCAGCAGTTCCCCGGGTCTCTCCTATGGCTACACCTTC.